This entry lists 5 T cell receptor beta chains sequenced from one sample in a study of cytomegalovirus exposure and HLA in healthy donors. The PCR was carried out with 60 Vbeta primers and 13 Jbeta primers. The protocol was immunoSEQ multiplex PCR, while the TCRdb copy is restricted to in-frame clones and leaves out a portion. The sample has roughly 290,000 clones, over 70% seen once. The sample comprised PBMCs. The receptors shown here come from a girl aged 2 to 10 in good health and CMV-seronegative.

The chain is built from TRBV18 and TRBJ1-5; 11 bases agree with TRBD1. CDR1 KGHSH and CDR2 LQKENI come from the germline V gene. There are 14 residues in the CDR3. The V and J ends lost 6 bases and 5 bases, in that order; junction bases with no gene match: 3. The chain's CDR3 is CASSRTGGDQPQHF. As DNA, the CDR3 is TGTGCCAGCTCGAGGACAGGGGGCGATCAGCCCCAGCATTTT. Full variable domain (outside the CDR3, taken from reference TRBV18 and TRBJ1-5): NAGVMQNPRHLVRRRGQEARLRCSPMKGHSHVYWYRQLPEEGLKFMVYLQKENIIDESGMPKERFSAEFPKEGPSILRIQQVVRGDSAAYFCASSRTGGDQPQHFGDGTRLSIL.

This chain joins TRBV5-5 and TRBJ2-7; no clear D. The germline V gene encodes CDR1 SGHKS and CDR2 YYEKEE (reference sequence). This CDR3 comprises 18 residues. V lost 2 bases, J lost 0 bases, and 21 bases lay in between. For the CDR3, the DNA is TGTGCCAGCAGCTTCAGTCTATTAAGCGATATTAGCTCCTACGAGCAGTACTTC. This translates into CASSFSLLSDISSYEQYF.

The rearrangement joins TRBV29-1 to TRBJ2-5; D is uncertain. The J call may be faulty, since TRBJ2-7 better matches the DNA end. CDR3 length equals 15 residues. Germline V gene lookup returns CDR1 SQVTM and CDR2 ANQGSEA. CDR3 sequence: CSVESNAENRYEQYF. The CDR3 DNA sequence: TGCAGCGTTGAATCCAACGCGGAGAACCGCTACGAGCAGTACTTC.

V and J are TRBV5-4 and TRBJ2-5, with 13 bases aligning to TRBD2. V was pared by 5 bases and J by 2 bases, with 3 bases of the junction left unmatched. Per germline, CDR1 SGHNT and CDR2 YYREEE (reference sequence). The CDR3 has 15 residues. The CDR3 region is CASSVGLAGQETQYF. The CDR3 DNA sequence: TGTGCCAGCAGTGTGGGACTAGCGGGACAAGAGACCCAGTACTTC.

This sequence joins TRBV27 and TRBJ2-1; TRBD2 matches at 7 bases. The V segment lost 6 bases and the J segment 4 bases; nucleotides outside the gene matches: 12. This CDR3 region has 16 residues. Germline assignment: CDR1 MNHEY and CDR2 SMNVEV (reference sequence). CDR3: CASRSAPGLDYNEQFF. In DNA, the CDR3 is TGTGCCAGCAGATCGGCGCCCGGACTAGATTACAATGAGCAGTTCTTC.